Below are 11 T cell receptor beta chains sequenced from a single sample in a study of radiotherapy plus CTLA-4 blockade in lung cancer. Data came from immunoSEQ multiplex PCR; TCRdb stores just in-frame clones and leaves some out. Of over 85,000 clones in the sample, roughly 88% were seen once. Sequencing used peripheral blood, obtained from a patient treated with radiotherapy plus ipilimumab. The receptors here all came from a human donor with non-small cell lung cancer that progressed on radiotherapy plus ipilimumab.

The gene calls are TRBV21-1 and TRBJ2-7; the listed D gene, TRBD2, was not tested against the DNA. TRBV21-1 is tagged as a pseudogene. The CDR3 runs 14 residues. This CDR3 reads CASSTGLAGYEQYF. The CDR3 DNA reads TGTGCCAGCAGCACCGGACTAGCGGGATACGAGCAGTACTTC.

J is TRBJ2-1 and V is TRBV7-3; TRBD2 aligns across 8 bases. The germline V gene has CDR1 SGHTA and CDR2 FQGTGA. The CDR3 length is 15 residues. V lost 5 bases to trimming and J lost 6 bases; unmatched junction nucleotides: 9. The CDR3 loop is CASSPGLAASNEQFF. As DNA, the CDR3 is TGTGCCAGCAGCCCCGGACTAGCTGCGTCCAATGAGCAGTTCTTC. Together with reference TRBV7-3 and TRBJ2-1, the CDR3 gives the full variable domain: GAGVSQTPSNKVTEKGKYVELRCDPISGHTALYWYRQSLGQGPEFLIYFQGTGAADDSGLPNDRFFAVRPEGSVSTLKIQRTERGDSAVYLCASSPGLAASNEQFFGPGTRLTVL.

The rearrangement joins TRBV5-1 to TRBJ2-7; 9 nucleotides agree with TRBD1. With 4 bases clipped from V and 4 bases from J, the junction kept 9 bases outside the gene matches. Germline CDR1 and CDR2: SGHRS and YFSETQ. This CDR3 has 15 amino acids. The CDR3 region is CASSATGTGLYEQYF. The CDR3 DNA reads TGCGCCAGCAGCGCTACCGGGACAGGGCTTTACGAGCAGTACTTC. Full variable domain (remainder filled in from reference TRBV5-1 and TRBJ2-7): KAGVTQTPRYLIKTRGQQVTLSCSPISGHRSVSWYQQTPGQGLQFLFEYFSETQRNKGNFPGRFSGRQFSNSRSEMNVSTLELGDSALYLCASSATGTGLYEQYFGPGTRLTVT.

This chain connects TRBV7-6 to TRBJ2-1; 7 bases align to TRBD2. In germline, CDR1 is SGHVS, CDR2 FNYEAQ. The trim removed 6 bases at V and 0 bases at J, leaving 11 bases unmatched. CDR3 length: 17 amino acids. The DNA for the CDR3 is TGTGCCAGCAGTTCCGCCATGCGGGGGAGCTCCTACAATGAGCAGTTCTTC. This gives the protein CASSSAMRGSSYNEQFF. Complete variable domain (other parts from reference TRBV7-6 and TRBJ2-1): GAGVSQSPRYKVTKRGQDVALRCDPISGHVSLYWYRQALGQGPEFLTYFNYEAQQDKSGLPNDRFSAERPEGSISTLTIQRTEQRDSAMYRCASSSAMRGSSYNEQFFGPGTRLTVL.

This clone was counted once. The chain uses TRBV7-9 and TRBJ2-7, with D possibly called TRBD1 or TRBD2 (5 bases each). Trimming cost V 6 bases and J 7 bases, with 16 bases left between them. The CDR3 is 13 residues long. Germline lookup yields CDR1 SEHNR and CDR2 FQNEAQ (reference sequence). This chain's CDR3 is CASRLGAEGEQYF. CDR3 nucleotide sequence: TGTGCCAGCAGGCTCGGGGCCGAGGGGGAGCAGTACTTC.

The chain uses TRBV9 and TRBJ2-3; D is unresolved. CDR3 length: 15 residues. Germline CDR1 reads SGDLS; CDR2 reads YYNGEE. The V end lost 3 bases, the J end lost 2 bases, and 13 bases lay between the germline ends. The CDR3 nucleotides are TGTGCCAGCAGCGGCCTTGGCGAGTTCACAGATACGCAGTATTTT. Residues: CASSGLGEFTDTQYF. Full variable domain (missing parts from reference TRBV9 and TRBJ2-3): DSGVTQTPKHLITATGQRVTLRCSPRSGDLSVYWYQQSLDQGLQFLIQYYNGEERAKGNILERFSAQQFPDLHSELNLSSLELGDSALYFCASSGLGEFTDTQYFGPGTRLTVL.

The table lists this clone with a few counts. V is TRBV15 and J is TRBJ1-5; TRBD1 agrees at 10 bases. V dropped 5 bases and J dropped 7; count of bases not matched to a gene: 8. CDR3 length: 15 amino acids. Germline V gene sequence: CDR1 LNHNV, CDR2 YYDKDF (reference sequence). The CDR3 DNA sequence: TGTGCCACCAGCGGGCCGGACAGGGGGAGACAGCCCCAGCATTTT. It is translated as CATSGPDRGRQPQHF.

The count of this clone is one. This sequence joins TRBV9 and TRBJ1-1; no reliable D call. The CDR3 contains 14 residues. Trimming pared 0 bases from V and 1 base from J, leaving 7 bases between. Germline V gene sequence: CDR1 SGDLS, CDR2 YYNGEE. CDR3 region: CASSVVPGNTEAFF. The CDR3, as DNA: TGTGCCAGCAGCGTAGTGCCCGGGAACACTGAAGCTTTCTTT.

V and J are TRBV5-8 and TRBJ1-1, with D perhaps matching TRBD1 (5 bases). The length of the CDR3 is 16 residues. The ends were cut back, 2 bases at V and 5 bases at J, with 19 bases in the middle. The germline CDR1 and CDR2 sequences are SGHTS and YDEGEE. DNA of the CDR3: TGTGCCAGCAGCTTACTATCGCCGACTGGGGGGACTGAAGCTTTCTTT. The encoded protein is CASSLLSPTGGTEAFF.

The V and J genes are TRBV28 and TRBJ1-4; 10 bases agree with TRBD1. Germline CDR1 is MDHEN and CDR2 is SYDVKM. This CDR3 spans 16 amino acids. Unmatched junction bases numbered 8, after V lost 3 bases and J lost 7 bases. CDR3 coding DNA: TGTGCCAGCAGTTTGGGGCGTGGACAGGGGGTTGAAAAACTGTTTTTT. Amino acid sequence: CASSLGRGQGVEKLFF.

This chain connects TRBV9 to TRBJ2-2, with D perhaps matching TRBD2 (6 bases). CDR1 and CDR2 from the germline V gene are SGDLS and YYNGEE. The CDR3 sequence is 14 residues long. V lost 3 bases and J 6 bases, leaving 12 bases between the germline ends. CDR3 amino acids: CASSETGVAGELFF. CDR3 nucleotides: TGTGCCAGCAGCGAAACGGGAGTGGCCGGGGAGCTGTTTTTT.